The 32 T cell receptor beta chains listed next were all sequenced from one sample in a study of CD8 T cells in ankylosing spondylitis. Using its own MiXCR run on the 5' RACE reads, TCRdb lists one record per CDR3 protein. The sample has 200,000 to 250,000 distinct CDR3 sequences; roughly 24% are singletons. Material for sequencing was blood, either unsorted or a sorted T cell fraction (not recorded which). These receptors were obtained from a male donor with ankylosing spondylitis or in good health (not recorded which).

This clonotype was detected only once. Mismatch with germline at one junction end may stem from a read error. The chain employs TRBV3-1 and TRBJ1-2, with D unresolved. From germline, CDR1 is LGHDT and CDR2 YNNKEL (reference sequence). This CDR3 region has 15 residues. DNA of the CDR3: TGTGCCACCAGCCAAGATCTGGGAACAAACTATGGCTACACCTTC. It specifies CATSQDLGTNYGYTF.

This chain's CDR3 is CSAAGTSGNTGELFF. The CDR3 nucleotides read TGCAGTGCTGCCGGGACTAGCGGGAACACCGGGGAGCTGTTTTTT. The chain links TRBV20-1 to TRBJ2-2; 11 nucleotides align to TRBD2. The CDR3 is 15 residues long. The germline CDR1 and CDR2 sequences are DFQATT and SNEGSKA (reference sequence). Trimming at V came to 5 bases and at J to 1 base, leaving 3 bases not matched to a gene.

Concerning this clonotype itself: A much more abundant neighbour one base away suggests this may be a read error. This chain links TRBV10-3 with TRBJ1-4; D is possibly TRBD1 (6 bases). There are 13 residues in the CDR3. Germline V gene data show CDR1 as ENHRY and CDR2 as SYGVKD. This CDR3 reads CASQRGVNERLFF. As DNA, the CDR3 is TGTGCCTCCCAAAGGGGGGTTAATGAAAGACTGTTTTTT.

This rearrangement joins TRBV20-1 to TRBJ2-1; the D is unclear. The germline V and J ends were trimmed by 0 bases and 9 bases, with 9 bases remaining between them. The CDR3 has 12 residues. CDR1 and CDR2 (germline): DFQATT, SNEGSKA (reference sequence). The CDR3: CSAREGSLEQFF. The CDR3 coding sequence is TGCAGTGCTAGAGAGGGGTCTCTTGAGCAGTTCTTC.

This clonotype was counted many times. This chain links TRBV12-3 or TRBV12-4 with TRBJ2-7; TRBD2 aligns across 8 bases. V dropped 2 bases and J dropped 7; count of bases not matched to a gene: 10. The CDR3 covers 15 residues. CDR3 residues: CASSLRGAGAIEQYF. As DNA, the CDR3 is TGTGCCAGCAGTTTAAGAGGAGCGGGAGCGATAGAGCAGTACTTC.

This clonotype occurred a few times. V gene TRBV6-1 combines with J gene TRBJ2-2; 8 bases agree with TRBD2. V shed 6 bases, J shed 4 bases, and the junction held 10 bases outside the gene matches. The CDR3 is 16 residues long. CDR1 and CDR2 from the germline V gene are MNHNS and SASEGT. CDR3 in amino acids: CASRSGLAGRTGELFF. As DNA, the CDR3 is TGTGCCAGCAGGTCCGGGCTAGCGGGCCGCACCGGGGAGCTGTTTTTT.

In the case of this clonotype: A much bigger clone sits one base away, suggesting this may be a read error. CDR3 in amino acids: CASSYEISDTQYF. CDR3 bases: TGTGCCAGCAGCTACGAAATTTCAGATACGCAGTATTTT. The V call is TRBV7-3, the J call TRBJ2-3; D not resolved. The germline V gene has CDR1 SGHTA and CDR2 FQGTGA. V was pared by 4 bases and J by 4 bases, with 9 bases between. This CDR3 contains 13 residues.

About this clonotype: Germline is not matched at one junction end, which may reflect a read error. V is TRBV11-2 and J is TRBJ1-3; possibly TRBD1 for D (6 bases). Germline V gene sequence: CDR1 SGHAT, CDR2 FQNNGV. This CDR3 comprises 19 residues. This CDR3 is CASRSPGDGQRGPGNPIYF. CDR3 coding DNA: TGTGCCAGCAGGTCCCCAGGGGACGGACAGAGGGGCCCTGGAAACCCCATATATTTT.

The chain links TRBV20-1 to TRBJ2-7, with D tentatively TRBD1 or TRBD2 (5 bases each). This CDR3 has 14 residues. V dropped 1 base and J dropped 5 bases, with 15 bases sitting between them. Germline CDR1 is DFQATT and CDR2 is SNEGSKA (reference sequence). DNA for the CDR3: TGCAGTGCTAGAGTAGGGACGGGGCTGGACGAGCAGTACTTC. This encodes CSARVGTGLDEQYF.

This clonotype was counted many times. The chain is built from TRBV7-2 and TRBJ1-6; a weak D match, TRBD1 (5 bases). Per germline, CDR1 SGHTA and CDR2 FQGNSA. V lost 2 bases and J lost 7, with 12 bases in between. The CDR3 totals 15 residues. This chain's CDR3 is CASSLNIGANSPLHF. The DNA of the CDR3 is TGTGCCAGCAGCTTAAATATCGGGGCCAATTCACCCCTCCACTTT.

This clonotype occurred many times. This chain links TRBV12-3 or TRBV12-4 with TRBJ1-6, with TRBD1 as a possible D gene (5 bases). This CDR3 spans 14 amino acids. V was trimmed by 5 bases and J by 5 bases, leaving 10 bases between them. The CDR3 loop is CASSRQGDNSPLHF. The CDR3 DNA is TGTGCCAGCAGTAGGCAGGGCGATAATTCACCCCTCCACTTT.

In this sample, this clonotype turned up many times. The rearrangement uses TRBV12-3 or TRBV12-4 and TRBJ1-1; 7 bases match TRBD1. The CDR3 has 13 amino acids. Trimming removed 0 bases from V and 10 bases from J; junction bases left unmatched: 5. CDR3 residues: CASSLASTGSAFF. Written as DNA, the CDR3 is TGTGCCAGCAGTTTAGCCTCGACAGGGTCAGCTTTCTTT.

The rearrangement joins TRBV5-6 to TRBJ1-5, with 10 positions matching TRBD1. This CDR3 contains 16 residues. The germline CDR1 and CDR2 sequences are SGHDT and YYEEEE. V gave up 4 bases and J gave up 7 bases; unmatched junction bases: 11. The chain's CDR3 is CASSGLQGQGFQPQHF. Here the CDR3 DNA reads TGTGCCAGCAGCGGCCTACAGGGACAGGGGTTCCAGCCCCAGCATTTT.

The chain carries TRBV3-1 and TRBJ2-5; perhaps TRBD2 as D (7 bases). CDR3 size: 15 residues. Looked up from germline, CDR1 is LGHDT and CDR2 is YNNKEL (reference sequence). Deletions cut 4 bases from V and 2 bases from J, with 14 bases between. The CDR3 reads CASSPAGRGQETQYF. In DNA, the CDR3 is TGTGCCAGCAGCCCAGCTGGGAGGGGGCAAGAGACCCAGTACTTC.

The genes are TRBV10-3 and TRBJ1-5; D unresolved. In germline, CDR1 is ENHRY, CDR2 SYGVKD. The CDR3 totals 14 residues. V was cut by 0 bases and J by 7 bases, with 10 bases left in between. The CDR3 bases are TGTGCCATCAGTGAGTCGGAGGACGGGCAGCCCCAGCATTTT. Encoded protein: CAISESEDGQPQHF.

In its sample, this clonotype was seen a few times. This chain connects TRBV5-6 to TRBJ2-5; D unclear. The CDR3 is made up of 14 amino acids. The V end lost 0 bases, the J end lost 5 bases, and 11 bases lay between the germline ends. Germline V gives CDR1 SGHDT, CDR2 YYEEEE. The CDR3, as DNA: TGTGCCAGCAGCTTGGTCGGGCCTACGGAGACCCAGTACTTC. It encodes CASSLVGPTETQYF.

There are a few counts of this clonotype. The chain is built from TRBV6-5 and TRBJ1-6; no reliable D call. In germline, CDR1 is MNHEY, CDR2 SVGAGI. The germline V and J ends were trimmed by 7 bases and 10 bases, with 11 bases remaining between them. This CDR3 region has 12 residues. The DNA for the CDR3 is TGTGCCAGCAAACCCCAAGGCTCACCCCTCCACTTT. As protein: CASKPQGSPLHF.

This clonotype was seen repeatedly, ten times or more. This rearrangement joins TRBV7-3 to TRBJ2-3; D is unresolved. This CDR3 has 14 amino acids. Trimming pared 1 base from V and 2 bases from J, leaving 7 bases between. Per the germline V gene, CDR1 is SGHTA and CDR2 is FQGTGA. CDR3 sequence (DNA): TGTGCCAGCAGCTTAAATAGCAACACAGATACGCAGTATTTT. It yields the protein CASSLNSNTDTQYF.

The V and J genes are TRBV10-3 and TRBJ2-3; TRBD1 agrees at 7 bases. The germline CDR1 and CDR2 sequences are ENHRY and SYGVKD. There are 15 residues in the CDR3. V was clipped by 7 bases and J by 3 bases; unmatched bases: 10. CDR3 sequence (DNA): TGTGCCATCACAGACGGCAGGGGGTTAACAGATACGCAGTATTTT. It specifies CAITDGRGLTDTQYF.

The chain employs TRBV6-2 or TRBV6-3 and TRBJ1-5; 11 positions match TRBD1. This CDR3 is 15 amino acids long. Trimming at V came to 5 bases and at J to 7 bases, leaving 7 bases not matched to a gene. The germline V gene encodes CDR1 MNHEY and CDR2 SVGEGT. The CDR3, as DNA: TGTGCCAGCAGTAGGGACAGGGGGTCCCGGCAGCCCCAGCATTTT. This gives the protein CASSRDRGSRQPQHF.

J is TRBJ2-1 and V is TRBV5-5, with unresolved D. Trimming took 4 bases from V and 4 from J, leaving 15 bases between them. The CDR3 is 15 amino acids. CDR1 and CDR2 (germline): SGHKS, YYEKEE (reference sequence). Written as DNA, the CDR3 is TGTGCCAGCAGCGCGCAAGGGTTTCCTTACAATGAGCAGTTCTTC. Amino acid sequence: CASSAQGFPYNEQFF.

The gene calls are TRBV29-1 and TRBJ1-1, with D unclear. V was shortened by 4 bases and J by 5 bases, with 14 bases between the two germline ends. The CDR3 extends over 13 amino acids. Germline V gives CDR1 SQVTM, CDR2 ANQGSEA. The CDR3, as DNA: TGCAGCGTTGTCGGTGGCAAGAGGACTGAAGCTTTCTTT. This sequence encodes CSVVGGKRTEAFF.

This clonotype was picked up many times. The rearrangement joins TRBV7-8 to TRBJ1-2, with TRBD1 matching 9 bases. Germline V lookup: CDR1 SGHVS, CDR2 FQNEAQ. The trim removed 8 bases at V and 8 bases at J, leaving 9 bases unmatched. The CDR3 runs 13 residues. The CDR3: CASQEQGAQGYTF. As DNA, the CDR3 is TGTGCCAGCCAAGAACAGGGGGCGCAGGGCTACACCTTC.

This clonotype appeared many times. The rearrangement uses TRBV28 and TRBJ1-3; 10 bases align to TRBD1. The CDR3 has 16 amino acids. Germline V gives CDR1 MDHEN, CDR2 SYDVKM. V lost 3 bases to trimming and J lost 4 bases; unmatched junction nucleotides: 6. The CDR3 sequence is CASSFRTGGTGNTIYF. DNA for the CDR3: TGTGCCAGCAGTTTTCGGACAGGGGGAACGGGAAACACCATATATTTT. Together with reference TRBV28 and TRBJ1-3, the CDR3 gives the full variable domain: DVKVTQSSRYLVKRTGEKVFLECVQDMDHENMFWYRQDPGLGLRLIYFSYDVKMKEKGDIPEGYSVSREKKERFSLILESASTNQTSMYLCASSFRTGGTGNTIYFGEGSWLTVV.

This clonotype showed up many times. The rearrangement uses TRBV28 and TRBJ1-2; the match to TRBD1 covers 8 bases. CDR3 size: 15 residues. The V gene end was trimmed by 7 bases and the J gene end by 2 bases; junction bases not matched to a gene: 9. CDR1 and CDR2 (germline): MDHEN, SYDVKM. The CDR3 DNA reads TGTGCCAGCACCCAGGGGGCAGGTCTCAACTATGGCTACACCTTC. This encodes CASTQGAGLNYGYTF.

This clonotype was recorded many times. The chain carries TRBV21-1 and TRBJ2-1; TRBD2 reflects the table's D call only, with no check against the DNA. TRBV21-1 is classified as a pseudogene. The CDR3 runs to 13 residues. The CDR3 DNA follows: TGTGCCAGCAACATCGAGGCACAGTCCCGTGGGTTCTTC. This gives the protein CASNIEAQSRGFF.

The chain is built from TRBV7-2 and TRBJ1-1; D not certain. This CDR3 is 13 amino acids long. Trimming left V 5 bases short and J 3 bases short, with 10 bases between. Germline CDR1 SGHTA, CDR2 FQGNSA. The CDR3: CASSLRRDTEAFF. The CDR3 DNA follows: TGTGCCAGCAGCCTCCGTCGAGACACTGAAGCTTTCTTT.

This clonotype was found a few times. V gene TRBV20-1 combines with J gene TRBJ2-3, with TRBD2 as a possible D gene (6 bases). The V end lost 0 bases, the J end lost 2 bases, and 15 bases lay between the germline ends. This CDR3 region has 16 residues. Per the germline V gene, CDR1 is DFQATT and CDR2 is SNEGSKA (reference sequence). CDR3 nucleotide sequence: TGCAGTGCTAGAGATCAGTTTGCGGGGAACACAGATACGCAGTATTTT. Amino acids: CSARDQFAGNTDTQYF.

This rearrangement joins TRBV4-2 to TRBJ2-7, with D maybe TRBD2 (6 bases). Germline V gene data show CDR1 as LGHNA and CDR2 as YNFKEQ. With 1 base removed from V and 6 bases from J, the gap between germline ends came to 22 bases. This CDR3 contains 17 residues. CDR3 sequence reads: CASSQGGWTGDDGEQYF. CDR3 nucleotides: TGTGCCAGCAGCCAAGGAGGGTGGACGGGGGATGATGGCGAGCAGTACTTC.

The rearrangement joins TRBV20-1 to TRBJ2-5; no clear D gene. Deletions cut 3 bases from V and 5 bases from J, with 4 bases between. CDR1 and CDR2 from the germline V gene are DFQATT and SNEGSKA (reference sequence). The CDR3 totals 10 residues. CDR3 region: CSASTETQYF. The DNA for the CDR3 is TGCAGTGCTAGCACCGAGACCCAGTACTTC.

V usage is TRBV29-1 and J usage is TRBJ1-1, with no clear D. The CDR3 runs 13 residues. The germline CDR1 and CDR2 sequences are SQVTM and ANQGSEA. Trimming took 6 bases from V and 1 from J, leaving 12 bases between them. The CDR3 reads CSVRPPANTEAFF. The DNA for the CDR3 is TGCAGCGTGAGACCCCCCGCGAACACTGAAGCTTTCTTT.

This clonotype was recorded many times. This chain connects TRBV20-1 to TRBJ2-7, with 10 positions matching TRBD2. The germline CDR1 and CDR2 sequences are DFQATT and SNEGSKA (reference sequence). With V trimmed by 3 bases and J by 4 bases, 3 bases remained unmatched. The CDR3 runs 13 residues. The CDR3 protein is CSASPSGSYEQYF. DNA of the CDR3: TGCAGTGCTAGCCCTAGCGGGAGTTACGAGCAGTACTTC.